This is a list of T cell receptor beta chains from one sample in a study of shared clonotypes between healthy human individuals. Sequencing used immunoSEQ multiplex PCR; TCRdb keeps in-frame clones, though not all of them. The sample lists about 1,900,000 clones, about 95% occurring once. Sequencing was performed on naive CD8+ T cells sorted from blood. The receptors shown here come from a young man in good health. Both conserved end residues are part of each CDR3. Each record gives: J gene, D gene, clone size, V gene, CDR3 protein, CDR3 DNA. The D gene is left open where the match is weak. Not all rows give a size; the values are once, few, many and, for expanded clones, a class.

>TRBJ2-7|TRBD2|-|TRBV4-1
CASSHGLAGFYEQYF
TGCGCCAGCAGCCACGGACTAGCGGGTTTTTACGAGCAGTACTTC
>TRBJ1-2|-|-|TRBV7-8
CASSLPEAGNYGYTF
TGTGCCAGCAGCTTACCCGAGGCTGGTAACTATGGCTACACCTTC
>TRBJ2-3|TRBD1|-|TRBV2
CASSDGRGLTDTQYF
TGTGCCAGCAGTGACGGCAGGGGGCTAACAGATACGCAGTATTTT
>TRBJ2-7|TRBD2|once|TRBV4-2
CASSQSGVAGGIEQYF
TGTGCCAGCAGCCAATCGGGTGTGGCGGGAGGGATCGAGCAGTACTTC
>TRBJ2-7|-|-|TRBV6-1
CASSEGIAGQYYEQYF
TGTGCCAGCAGTGAAGGGATCGCGGGACAGTACTACGAGCAGTACTTC
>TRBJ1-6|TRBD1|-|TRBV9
CASSVGQGRTYNSPLHF
TGTGCCAGCAGCGTGGGACAGGGACGAACTTATAATTCACCCCTCCACTTT
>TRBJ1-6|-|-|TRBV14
CASSHPEGDARGALHF
TGTGCCAGCAGCCACCCCGAGGGGGATGCCCGGGGGGCCCTCCACTTT
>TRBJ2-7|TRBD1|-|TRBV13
CASSYGTGDYEQYF
TGTGCCAGCAGCTACGGAACAGGGGATTACGAGCAGTACTTC
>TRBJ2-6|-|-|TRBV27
CASTPDGFSGANVLTF
TGTGCCAGCACCCCAGACGGGTTCTCTGGGGCCAACGTCCTGACTTTC
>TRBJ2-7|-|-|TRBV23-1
CASSQDGSSYEQYF
TGCGCCAGCAGTCAGGACGGGTCCTCCTACGAGCAGTACTTC
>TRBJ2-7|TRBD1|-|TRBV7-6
CASSLPGTGERTYEQYF
TGTGCCAGCAGCTTGCCCGGGACAGGGGAAAGAACCTACGAGCAGTACTTC
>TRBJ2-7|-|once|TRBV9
CASSLGGPSYEQYF
TGTGCCAGTTCCCTCGGGGGTCCTTCCTACGAGCAGTACTTC
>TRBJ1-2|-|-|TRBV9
CASSSNGEDNYGYTF
TGTGCCAGCAGCTCTAACGGGGAGGATAACTATGGCTACACCTTC
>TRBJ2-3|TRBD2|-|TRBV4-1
CASSHFLSSGDTQYF
TGCGCCAGCAGCCACTTTCTCTCTAGCGGGGATACGCAGTATTTT
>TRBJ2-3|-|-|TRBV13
CASSLPSLDTQYF
TGTGCCAGCAGTCTACCTAGTTTAGATACGCAGTATTTT